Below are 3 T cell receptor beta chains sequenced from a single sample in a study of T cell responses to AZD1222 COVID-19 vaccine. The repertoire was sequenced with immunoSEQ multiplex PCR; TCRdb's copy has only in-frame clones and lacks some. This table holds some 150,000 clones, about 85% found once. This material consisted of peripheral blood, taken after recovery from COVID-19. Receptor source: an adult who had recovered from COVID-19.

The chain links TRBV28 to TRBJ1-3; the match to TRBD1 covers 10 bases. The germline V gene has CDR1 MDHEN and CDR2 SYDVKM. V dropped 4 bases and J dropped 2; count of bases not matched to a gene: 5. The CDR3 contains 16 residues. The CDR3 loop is CASSSYGTGAGNTIYF. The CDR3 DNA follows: TGTGCCAGCAGTTCCTACGGGACAGGGGCTGGAAACACCATATATTTT.

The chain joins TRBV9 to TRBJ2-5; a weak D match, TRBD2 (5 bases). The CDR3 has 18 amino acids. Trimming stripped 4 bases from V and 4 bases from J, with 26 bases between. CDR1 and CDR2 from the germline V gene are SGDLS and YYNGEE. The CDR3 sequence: CASSPQPPSSLSGETQYF. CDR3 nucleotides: TGTGCCAGCAGCCCTCAGCCTCCATCTAGCTTGTCGGGAGAGACCCAGTACTTC.

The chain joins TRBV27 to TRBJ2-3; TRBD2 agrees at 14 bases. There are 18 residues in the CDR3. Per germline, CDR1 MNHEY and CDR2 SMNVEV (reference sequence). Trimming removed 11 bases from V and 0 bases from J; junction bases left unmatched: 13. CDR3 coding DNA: TGTGCCCTCAGGGGGACTAGCGGGGGAAACCGTAGCACAGATACGCAGTATTTT. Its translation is CALRGTSGGNRSTDTQYF.